The rows below give T cell receptor beta chains drawn from one sample of a study of vaccination effects on CD4 cells after COVID-19. TCRdb keeps only in-frame clones here, not all; method: immunoSEQ multiplex PCR. The sample carries 25,000 or so clones, around two thirds recorded once. Their cognate antigens are unknown. The sequencing used CD4+ T cells from PBMCs cultured with HCoV-OC43 spike peptides, collected before COVID-19 vaccination. All receptors come from a human donor who received a COVID-19 vaccine. Both conserved end residues are part of each CDR3. The order of the fields is clone size, D gene, J gene, V gene, CDR3 protein, CDR3 DNA. A D gene is named only where the DNA matches it firmly. Some rows have no size entry. The others give once, few or many, or a class for an expanded clone.

NA	TRBD1	TRBJ2-7	TRBV27	CASRPFGTGIEQYF	TGTGCCAGCAGACCCTTCGGGACAGGGATCGAGCAGTACTTC
NA	TRBD2	TRBJ2-1	TRBV19	CASPLSVAGGLNEQFF	TGTGCCAGCCCCCTCAGTGTAGCGGGAGGCTTGAATGAGCAGTTCTTC
NA	NA	TRBJ2-7	TRBV5-5	CASSFSGSPQDEQYF	TGTGCCAGCAGCTTTTCGGGATCACCCCAGGACGAGCAGTACTTC
NA	NA	TRBJ2-7	TRBV2	CASSDVGSPEQYF	TGTGCCAGCAGTGACGTTGGGAGTCCCGAGCAGTACTTC
NA	NA	TRBJ2-1	TRBV6-6	CASSYSTATNEQFF	TGTGCCAGCAGTTACTCGACCGCGACCAATGAGCAGTTCTTC
NA	TRBD1	TRBJ2-7	TRBV2	CASSGDSLGQYF	TGTGCCAGCAGTGGGGACAGTCTTGGGCAGTACTTC
NA	NA	TRBJ1-5	TRBV18	CASSPATGVRNQPQHF	TGTGCCAGCTCACCAGCCACGGGGGTGAGAAATCAGCCCCAGCATTTT
NA	TRBD2	TRBJ2-3	TRBV10-1	CASSDGLAGFTDTQYF	TGCGCCAGCAGTGACGGGCTAGCGGGGTTCACAGATACGCAGTATTTT
few	NA	TRBJ2-2	TRBV7-8	CASSYVTGFTGELFF	TGTGCCAGCAGCTATGTAACAGGGTTCACCGGGGAGCTGTTTTTT
NA	NA	TRBJ2-5	TRBV7-9	CASSSDSQETQYF	TGTGCCAGCAGCTCAGATTCCCAAGAGACCCAGTACTTC
NA	TRBD1	TRBJ2-1	TRBV25-1	CASRSIGGQANSYNEQFF	TGTGCCAGCCGAAGCATAGGAGGACAGGCGAACTCCTACAATGAGCAGTTCTTC
NA	TRBD2	TRBJ2-2	TRBV13	CASSLFLAGGTANTGELFF	TGTGCCAGCAGCTTATTCCTAGCGGGAGGAACCGCGAACACCGGGGAGCTGTTTTTT
NA	NA	TRBJ2-7	TRBV3-1/TRBV3-2	CASSQAHEQYF	TGTGCCAGCAGCCAAGCCCACGAGCAGTACTTC
NA	NA	TRBJ1-3	TRBV5-5	CASSLVGQLSGNTIYF	TGTGCCAGCAGCTTGGTTGGACAGCTCTCTGGAAACACCATATATTTT
NA	NA	TRBJ2-1	TRBV4-1	CASSQGDGGRNEQFF	TGCGCCAGCAGCCAAGGGGACGGAGGTCGGAATGAGCAGTTCTTC
NA	NA	TRBJ2-2	TRBV21-1	CASSIGTSGLNTGELFF	TGTGCCAGCAGCATAGGGACTAGCGGGTTGAACACCGGGGAGCTGTTTTTT
NA	NA	TRBJ1-5	TRBV6-4	CASSDLPHQPQHF	TGTGCCAGCAGTGACCTACCTCATCAGCCCCAGCATTTT
NA	TRBD1	TRBJ1-4	TRBV7-6	CASSLGGQINEKLFF	TGTGCCAGCAGCTTAGGGGGACAGATTAATGAAAAACTGTTTTTT
NA	NA	TRBJ2-1	TRBV6-6	CASRLPGNEQFF	TGTGCCAGCAGACTACCGGGTAATGAGCAGTTCTTC
NA	TRBD1	TRBJ2-5	TRBV4-2	CASSQGPGQGGETQYF	TGTGCCAGCAGCCAAGGGCCGGGACAGGGAGGGGAGACCCAGTACTTC
few	NA	TRBJ2-3	TRBV10-3	CAITATSTDTQYF	TGTGCCATCACTGCCACTAGCACAGATACGCAGTATTTT
NA	TRBD2	TRBJ2-4	TRBV18	CASSPPLLAGTKNIQYF	TGTGCCAGCTCACCACCGTTGCTAGCGGGCACCAAAAACATTCAGTACTTC
NA	NA	TRBJ1-1	TRBV29-1	CSAKKTVLNTEAFF	TGCAGCGCAAAGAAGACAGTCCTGAACACTGAAGCTTTCTTT
NA	NA	TRBJ2-1	TRBV4-1	CASSQDWAGGSYNEQFF	TGCGCCAGCAGCCAAGATTGGGCAGGGGGGTCCTACAATGAGCAGTTCTTC
NA	TRBD2	TRBJ2-7	TRBV9	CASSVVPGGPLEQYF	TGTGCCAGCAGCGTAGTTCCGGGGGGGCCGTTAGAGCAGTACTTC
NA	NA	TRBJ2-3	TRBV5-1	CASSLQEQDTQYF	TGCGCCAGCAGCTTGCAAGAGCAAGATACGCAGTATTTT
NA	TRBD1	TRBJ2-7	TRBV6-1	CASSDSGGVDEQYF	TGTGCCAGCAGTGATTCAGGGGGCGTCGACGAGCAGTACTTC
NA	NA	TRBJ1-1	TRBV5-6	CASSWGPSSSEAFF	TGTGCCAGCAGCTGGGGTCCTTCCAGCTCTGAAGCTTTCTTT
NA	TRBD1	TRBJ1-1	TRBV19	CASRTDRGSYTEAFF	TGTGCCAGTAGGACGGACAGGGGGTCGTACACTGAAGCTTTCTTT
NA	NA	TRBJ1-1	TRBV6-1	CASSESDILKTEAFF	TGTGCCAGCAGTGAGAGTGACATCTTGAAAACTGAAGCTTTCTTT
NA	TRBD1	TRBJ2-7	TRBV5-5	CASSLGGTGVTYEQYF	TGTGCCAGCAGCTTGGGGGGGACAGGGGTGACCTACGAGCAGTACTTC
NA	NA	TRBJ1-2	TRBV19	CASSNGREWGYTF	TGTGCCAGTAGTAATGGAAGGGAATGGGGCTACACCTTC
NA	TRBD1	TRBJ2-7	TRBV19	CASSILVGQGYEQYF	TGTGCCAGTAGTATACTTGTGGGACAGGGCTACGAGCAGTACTTC
NA	TRBD2	TRBJ2-2	TRBV9	CASSVGGGMSTGELFF	TGTGCCAGCAGCGTAGGCGGGGGGATGAGCACCGGGGAGCTGTTTTTT
NA	NA	TRBJ1-6	TRBV7-6	CASSLDARTDSPLHF	TGTGCCAGCAGCTTAGATGCAAGGACTGATTCACCCCTCCACTTT
NA	NA	TRBJ2-7	TRBV4-1	CASSQRGIEEQYF	TGCGCCAGCAGCCAAAGGGGTATCGAGGAGCAGTACTTC
once	TRBD2	TRBJ2-1	TRBV12-5	CASGLVLGQTSGTTYNEQFF	TGTGCTAGTGGTTTGGTACTGGGCCAGACTAGCGGGACCACCTACAATGAGCAGTTCTTC
NA	TRBD1	TRBJ1-1	TRBV11-2	CASSYGHRGTEAFF	TGTGCCAGCAGCTACGGACACAGGGGGACTGAAGCTTTCTTT
NA	NA	TRBJ2-6	TRBV3-1/TRBV3-2	CASSRPQGTGANVLTF	TGTGCCAGCAGCCGACCCCAGGGGACTGGGGCCAACGTCCTGACTTTC
NA	TRBD2	TRBJ2-1	TRBV29-1	CSVTSGTFNEQFF	TGCAGCGTCACTAGCGGGACATTTAATGAGCAGTTCTTC
few	TRBD2	TRBJ2-3	TRBV4-1	CASSARGGARTDTQYF	TGCGCCAGCAGCGCTCGCGGGGGGGCAAGAACAGATACGCAGTATTTT
NA	NA	TRBJ2-4	TRBV3-1/TRBV3-2	CASSAEDPIQRKNIQYF	TGTGCCAGCAGCGCTGAGGATCCCATTCAAAGAAAAAACATTCAGTACTTC
NA	TRBD1	TRBJ1-5	TRBV6-5	CASRPRGHQPQHF	TGTGCCAGCAGACCCAGGGGGCACCAGCCCCAGCATTTT
NA	NA	TRBJ1-4	TRBV18	CASSPGRDKKATF	TGTGCCAGCTCACCGGGAAGGGACAAGAAAGCAACTTTT
NA	NA	TRBJ1-6	TRBV27	CASSLGGRVSPLHF	TGTGCCAGCAGTTTAGGGGGGAGAGTATCACCCCTCCACTTT
NA	NA	TRBJ1-2	TRBV5-1	CASSLGTVNYGYTF	TGCGCCAGCAGCTTGGGGACAGTCAACTATGGCTACACCTTC
NA	NA	TRBJ1-5	TRBV23-1	CASSQSLRGGNQPQHF	TGCGCCAGCAGTCAATCTCTTCGAGGGGGGAATCAGCCCCAGCATTTT
NA	NA	TRBJ2-2	TRBV7-9	CASSLGLIGIPGELFF	TGTGCCAGCAGCTTAGGACTGATCGGGATTCCCGGGGAGCTGTTTTTT
NA	TRBD2	TRBJ2-1	TRBV5-8	CASSLTGLASNEQFF	TGTGCCAGCAGCTTGACGGGACTAGCGAGTAATGAGCAGTTCTTC
NA	NA	TRBJ1-4	TRBV29-1	CSVEETEGANEKLFF	TGCAGCGTTGAAGAGACAGAAGGAGCTAATGAAAAACTGTTTTTT
NA	TRBD1	TRBJ1-2	TRBV12-3/TRBV12-4	CASSPTGHYGYTF	TGTGCCAGCAGTCCGACAGGGCACTATGGCTACACCTTC
NA	TRBD1	TRBJ2-5	TRBV10-1	CASSDGTEETQYF	TGCGCCAGCAGTGATGGGACAGAAGAGACCCAGTACTTC